This entry describes one T cell receptor beta chain. Its matching antigen is unknown. The record originates from a study of T cell responses to AZD1222 COVID-19 vaccine. General study points: After the peak T cell response, and only then, were repertoires sampled.

TCRdb's copy holds only in-frame clones and misses some; the assay was immunoSEQ multiplex PCR. The repertoire has 150,000 to 200,000 clones, roughly 88% of them found once; the top ten carry approximately 6.2%. Second-dose schedules of about 4 or about 12 weeks were combined. The origin of this receptor is an adult who received the AZD1222 COVID-19 vaccine. Specimen: peripheral blood, collected 28 days after the second AZD1222 dose.

DNA for the CDR3: TGTGCCATACCGGGACAGCTTAATGAAAAACTGTTTTTT. Translated, it gives CAIPGQLNEKLFF. This chain joins TRBV2 and TRBJ1-4; 7 positions agree with TRBD1. The CDR3 sequence is 13 residues long. After removal of 10 bases from V and 4 bases from J, the junction contained 6 bases not matched to a gene. Looked up from germline, CDR1 is SNHLY and CDR2 is FYNNEI.